Here is one T cell receptor beta chain with its context. V was cut by 0 bases and J by 0 bases, with 18 bases left in between. This CDR3 has 20 amino acids. Germline values: CDR1 LGHNA, CDR2 YNFKEQ. These data are taken from a study of cytomegalovirus exposure and HLA in healthy donors. PCR primers comprised 60 Vbeta and 13 Jbeta primers. Clones were sequenced by immunoSEQ multiplex PCR, and TCRdb holds only the in-frame ones, with some missing. The repertoire holds 160,000 or so clones, with about 80% as singletons. Specimen: PBMCs. The chain joins TRBV4-2 to TRBJ2-6; D perhaps matches TRBD1 (7 bases). The receptor's source is a woman aged 50 to 60 in good health and CMV-seropositive. CDR3 nucleotides: TGTGCCAGCAGCCAAGACGCGGGGACAGTCGCACCCTCTGGGGCCAACGTCCTGACTTTC. Translated, it gives CASSQDAGTVAPSGANVLTF.